A single sample gave rise to the 24 T cell receptor beta chains below, sequenced in a study of cytomegalovirus exposure and HLA in healthy donors. TCRdb's copy holds only in-frame clones and misses some; the assay was immunoSEQ multiplex PCR. Among more than 85,000 clones listed, roughly 94% were seen once. Sequenced material: PBMCs. These TCRs come from a woman between 18 and 29 years old in good health and CMV-seronegative.

This clone has a handful of counts. The rearrangement uses TRBV2 and TRBJ1-5; 11 bases are a match to TRBD1. The CDR3 totals 14 residues. Germline CDR1 SNHLY, CDR2 FYNNEI. Losses at the gene ends were 7 bases for V and 5 bases for J; bases not matched to a gene: 4. CDR3 DNA sequence: TGTGCCAGCATGCCGGGACAGGGGGATCAGCCCCAGCATTTT. Protein sequence: CASMPGQGDQPQHF.

V and J are TRBV7-2 and TRBJ2-7, with 8 positions matching TRBD2. The CDR3 consists of 15 residues. Germline loops: CDR1 SGHTA, CDR2 FQGNSA. V lost 3 bases, J lost 4 bases, and 8 bases stayed unmatched. DNA of the CDR3: TGTGCCAGCAGCTTGGGAGCGGGGGCCCTATACGAGCAGTACTTC. Its translation is CASSLGAGALYEQYF.

This chain joins TRBV7-6 and TRBJ1-2; 9 bases align to TRBD1. The CDR3 has 16 amino acids. The V gene end was trimmed by 5 bases and the J gene end by 3 bases; junction bases not matched to a gene: 10. Germline V gene lookup returns CDR1 SGHVS and CDR2 FNYEAQ. CDR3 coding DNA: TGTGCCAGCAGCCGCGGTACGACAGGGGGGGACTATGGCTACACCTTC. Translated: CASSRGTTGGDYGYTF.

J is TRBJ2-3 and V is TRBV5-1, with 10 bases fitting TRBD2. Germline V gives CDR1 SGHRS, CDR2 YFSETQ. The ends lost 4 bases at V and 2 bases at J; junction bases unmatched: 4. The CDR3 length is 15 residues. The CDR3 DNA sequence: TGCGCCAGCAGCCGGACTAGCGGTACCACAGATACGCAGTATTTT. This encodes CASSRTSGTTDTQYF.

The chain combines TRBV7-9 with TRBJ2-1; tentatively, D is TRBD2 (6 bases). V was pared by 4 bases and J by 2 bases, with 18 bases between. Germline V CDR1 and CDR2: SEHNR, FQNEAQ (reference sequence). The CDR3 sequence is 17 residues long. CDR3 amino acids: CASSSRRGGTAYNEQFF. The CDR3 nucleotides are TGTGCCAGCAGCTCCCGAAGGGGAGGCACGGCCTACAATGAGCAGTTCTTC.

The V call is TRBV10-1, the J call TRBJ2-7; D possibly corresponds to TRBD1 (5 bases). V was cut by 1 base and J by 6 bases, with 13 bases left in between. In germline, CDR1 is WNHNN, CDR2 SYGVQD (reference sequence). The CDR3 extends over 14 amino acids. For the CDR3, the DNA is TGCGCCAGCAGTGAGTTACGTAGGGGTCGCGAGCAGTACTTC. This gives the protein CASSELRRGREQYF.

The chain has TRBV18 and TRBJ2-7; D uncertain. Germline V gives CDR1 KGHSH, CDR2 LQKENI. The V and J ends lost 3 bases and 0 bases respectively, with 6 bases between them. This CDR3 contains 13 residues. The CDR3 spells CASSPPSSYEQYF. In DNA, the CDR3 is TGTGCCAGCTCACCTCCCAGCTCCTACGAGCAGTACTTC.

In this sample, this clone turned up once. Written as DNA, the CDR3 is TGTGCCAGCAACCTCGACGCAGGGGGCTCCTACGAGCAGTACTTC. Translation gives CASNLDAGGSYEQYF. The chain joins TRBV2 to TRBJ2-7; the match to TRBD1 covers 7 bases. CDR1 SNHLY and CDR2 FYNNEI come from the germline V gene. There are 15 residues in the CDR3. The junction had 9 bases not matched to a gene; V was cut back by 7 bases and J by 0 bases.

This rearrangement joins TRBV7-9 to TRBJ1-4; D may be TRBD1 (6 bases). CDR3 length: 14 amino acids. V was trimmed by 4 bases and J by 11 bases, leaving 17 bases between them. Germline V gene sequence: CDR1 SEHNR, CDR2 FQNEAQ (reference sequence). Here the CDR3 DNA reads TGTGCCAGCAGCTCCCCGGGCGGGGGCCCTAAACTGTTTTTT. Its translation is CASSSPGGGPKLFF.

For the CDR3, the DNA is TGTGCCAGTGCTCCTATTATCGGGGCCAACGTCCTGACTTTC. As protein: CASAPIIGANVLTF. The chain uses TRBV27 and TRBJ2-6; D remains ambiguous. The CDR3 consists of 14 residues. V lost 9 bases, J lost 4 bases, and 13 bases lay in between. CDR1 and CDR2 (germline): MNHEY, SMNVEV (reference sequence).

The chain joins TRBV5-1 to TRBJ1-1, with unresolved D. This CDR3 is built from 13 residues. In germline, CDR1 is SGHRS, CDR2 YFSETQ. The V and J ends lost 3 bases and 5 bases respectively, with 11 bases between them. Here the CDR3 reads CASSSVSGTEAFF. The CDR3, as DNA: TGCGCCAGCAGCTCGGTTTCGGGTACTGAAGCTTTCTTT. Together with reference TRBV5-1 and TRBJ1-1, the CDR3 gives the full variable domain: KAGVTQTPRYLIKTRGQQVTLSCSPISGHRSVSWYQQTPGQGLQFLFEYFSETQRNKGNFPGRFSGRQFSNSRSEMNVSTLELGDSALYLCASSSVSGTEAFFGQGTRLTVV.

This CDR3 is CASSLGGTREQYF. In nucleotides, the CDR3 is TGTGCCAGCAGCCTGGGTGGAACTAGAGAGCAGTACTTC. This chain links TRBV4-2 with TRBJ2-7; D is perhaps TRBD2 (5 bases). The CDR3 runs 13 residues. Trimming stripped 4 bases from V and 7 bases from J, with 14 bases between. CDR1 and CDR2 (germline): LGHNA, YNFKEQ.

This clone was counted once. This chain's CDR3 is CASSLGASGAHYNEQFF. CDR3 sequence (DNA): TGCGCCAGCAGCTTGGGGGCTAGCGGAGCCCACTACAATGAGCAGTTCTTC. The chain links TRBV5-1 to TRBJ2-1; 7 nucleotides match TRBD2. After removal of 0 bases from V and 3 bases from J, the junction contained 9 bases not matched to a gene. From germline, CDR1 is SGHRS and CDR2 YFSETQ. The CDR3 runs 17 residues.

The rearrangement uses TRBV29-1 and TRBJ2-3; tentatively, D is TRBD2 (7 bases). The CDR3 is 17 residues long. Germline V gene lookup returns CDR1 SQVTM and CDR2 ANQGSEA. V lost 6 bases, J lost 3 bases, and 25 bases lay in between. The CDR3 region has the DNA TGCAGCGTACGAGGAGGGGGGGGAGTAAGTACAACAGATACGCAGTATTTT. It specifies CSVRGGGGVSTTDTQYF.

The V and J genes are TRBV30 and TRBJ2-1, with 10 bases aligning to TRBD2. The CDR3 is 15 amino acids. CDR1 GTSNPN and CDR2 SVGIG come from the germline V gene (reference sequence). The junction had 8 bases not matched to a gene; V was cut back by 5 bases and J by 4 bases. The CDR3 here is CAWGILAGRYNEQFF. The CDR3 DNA reads TGTGCCTGGGGGATACTAGCGGGGAGGTACAATGAGCAGTTCTTC.

The rearrangement uses TRBV6-5 and TRBJ1-4; D gene uncertain. V lost 0 bases to trimming and J lost 0 bases, with 5 bases between them. The CDR3 runs to 15 residues. Germline values: CDR1 MNHEY, CDR2 SVGAGI. CDR3 residues: CASSYSASTNEKLFF. The DNA of the CDR3 is TGTGCCAGCAGTTACTCTGCGTCAACTAATGAAAAACTGTTTTTT.

CDR3: CASRRQGAGTEAFF. DNA of the CDR3: TGTGCCAGCAGAAGACAGGGGGCTGGAACTGAAGCTTTCTTT. The chain uses TRBV25-1 and TRBJ1-1, with 10 positions matching TRBD1. In germline, CDR1 is MGHDK, CDR2 SYGVNS. V trimming: 6 bases; J trimming: 5 bases; junction bases outside the gene matches: 6. The CDR3 spans 14 residues.

The gene calls are TRBV30 and TRBJ2-1; 8 bases match TRBD1. J lost 16 bases, V lost 1 base, and 12 bases had no gene match. Germline CDR1 GTSNPN, CDR2 SVGIG (reference sequence). This CDR3 is built from 13 residues. CDR3 sequence: CAWSGPQGDRLFF. In DNA, the CDR3 is TGTGCCTGGAGTGGGCCTCAGGGGGACAGGCTATTCTTC.

V and J are TRBV30 and TRBJ2-5, with 8 bases matching TRBD1. Germline loops: CDR1 GTSNPN, CDR2 SVGIG (reference sequence). J was trimmed by 5 bases and V by 2 bases; bases with no gene match: 1. This CDR3 has 12 amino acids. CDR3 protein: CAWSRDRETQYF. The CDR3 nucleotides are TGTGCCTGGAGTCGGGACAGGGAGACCCAGTACTTC.

The CDR3 here is CAWGADSYEQYF. The DNA for the CDR3 is TGTGCCTGGGGGGCAGATTCCTACGAGCAGTACTTC. The gene calls are TRBV30 and TRBJ2-7; the D gene is possibly TRBD1 (5 bases). V lost 5 bases and J lost 1, with 9 bases in between. Germline loops: CDR1 GTSNPN, CDR2 SVGIG (reference sequence). The CDR3 loop spans 12 amino acids. The whole variable domain, remainder taken from reference TRBV30 and TRBJ2-7, is SQTIHQWPATLVQPVGSPLSLECTVEGTSNPNLYWYRQAAGRGLQLLFYSVGIGQISSEVPQNLSASRPQDRQFILSSKKLLLSDSGFYLCAWGADSYEQYFGPGTRLTVT.

This chain connects TRBV4-2 to TRBJ2-3, with 13 bases aligning to TRBD2. There are 18 residues in the CDR3. Germline values: CDR1 LGHNA, CDR2 YNFKEQ. V lost 0 bases and J lost 8; bases outside the gene matches: 11. The chain's CDR3 is CASSQDLTTSGGAGTQYF. For the CDR3, the DNA is TGTGCCAGCAGCCAAGATCTTACTACTAGCGGGGGGGCCGGTACGCAGTATTTT.

The chain uses TRBV7-9 and TRBJ1-1; 7 bases map to TRBD1. The germline V gene encodes CDR1 SEHNR and CDR2 FQNEAQ (reference sequence). This CDR3 spans 12 amino acids. V trimming: 5 bases; J trimming: 7 bases; junction bases outside the gene matches: 4. CDR3 bases: TGTGCCAGCAGCGACAGGGACCTTGAAGCTTTCTTT. The encoded protein is CASSDRDLEAFF.

The chain recombines TRBV6-5 with TRBJ2-5; D call uncertain. V lost 2 bases, J lost 5 bases, and 15 bases lay in between. CDR1 and CDR2 (germline): MNHEY, SVGAGI. This CDR3 is 15 amino acids long. The CDR3 bases are TGTGCCAGCAGTTACCTGTCGGCGGTCCGGGAGACCCAGTACTTC. Translated: CASSYLSAVRETQYF.

The V gene is TRBV10-2, the J gene TRBJ2-3, with D possibly TRBD2 on 5 matching bases. V gave up 3 bases and J gave up 3 bases, with 13 bases separating them. The CDR3 loop spans 15 amino acids. The V gene's germline CDR1 is WSHSY and CDR2 SAAADI. The CDR3 region is CASSDPFRGTDTQYF. The DNA of the CDR3 is TGCGCCAGCAGTGACCCGTTCCGAGGGACAGATACGCAGTATTTT.